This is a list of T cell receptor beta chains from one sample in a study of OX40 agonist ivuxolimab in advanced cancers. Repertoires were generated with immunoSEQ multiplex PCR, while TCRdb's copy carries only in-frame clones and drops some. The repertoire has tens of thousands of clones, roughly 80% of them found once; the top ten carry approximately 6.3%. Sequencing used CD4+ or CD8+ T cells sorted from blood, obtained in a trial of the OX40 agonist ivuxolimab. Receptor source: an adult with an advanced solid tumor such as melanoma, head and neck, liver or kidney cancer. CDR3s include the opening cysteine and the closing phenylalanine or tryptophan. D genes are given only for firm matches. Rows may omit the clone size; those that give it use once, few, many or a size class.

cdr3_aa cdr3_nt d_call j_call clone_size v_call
CAISGGGLAGFNEQFF TGTGCCATCAGTGGCGGGGGACTAGCGGGATTCAATGAGCAGTTCTTC TRBD2 TRBJ2-1 NA TRBV10-3
CASKSPSGGFPETQYF TGTGCCAGCAAAAGTCCTAGCGGGGGCTTTCCAGAGACCCAGTACTTC TRBD2 TRBJ2-5 NA TRBV2
CASSLRDSSYNEQFF TGCGCCAGCAGCTTGAGAGACAGCTCCTACAATGAGCAGTTCTTC NA TRBJ2-1 few TRBV5-1
CASSFGSLSQYF TGCGCCAGCAGCTTTGGGAGTTTATCGCAGTATTTT NA TRBJ2-3 NA TRBV5-1
CASRDSQTSGNTIYF TGTGCCAGCAGGGACAGTCAAACCTCTGGAAACACCATATATTTT NA TRBJ1-3 NA TRBV6-6
CASSFSGPRNEQFF TGTGCCAGCAGCTTCTCAGGGCCCCGCAATGAGCAGTTCTTC NA TRBJ2-1 NA TRBV5-4
CASGTGEYTQYF TGTGCCAGCGGGACAGGGGAATATACGCAGTATTTT TRBD1 TRBJ2-3 NA TRBV19
CASRPTVNYGYTF TGTGCCAGTAGGCCGACAGTTAACTATGGCTACACCTTC NA TRBJ1-2 NA TRBV19
CASTEVGTSGRSNEQFF TGTGCCAGCACCGAAGTAGGTACTAGCGGGAGGAGCAATGAGCAGTTCTTC TRBD2 TRBJ2-1 NA TRBV28
CASSPGTSTYNEQFF TGTGCCAGCAGCCCAGGGACTTCGACATACAATGAGCAGTTCTTC NA TRBJ2-1 NA TRBV7-3
CAWGERSWGEQFF TGTGCCTGGGGGGAGCGCTCCTGGGGGGAGCAGTTCTTC NA TRBJ2-1 NA TRBV30
CAWSPSGTGDTEAFF TGTGCCTGGAGCCCCTCAGGGACAGGGGACACTGAAGCTTTCTTT TRBD1 TRBJ1-1 NA TRBV30
CASTAGSYEKLFF TGTGCCAGCACCGCGGGGAGCTATGAAAAACTGTTTTTT NA TRBJ1-4 NA TRBV11-2
CASSVRDTYEKLFF TGTGCCAGCAGTGTGAGGGACACATACGAAAAACTGTTTTTT NA TRBJ1-4 NA TRBV2
CASGFDGGSNQPQHF TGTGCTAGTGGTTTCGATGGGGGAAGCAATCAGCCCCAGCATTTT NA TRBJ1-5 NA TRBV12-5
CASSRTLESGNIQYF TGTGCCAGCAGCCGGACCCTGGAGAGCGGAAACATTCAGTACTTC NA TRBJ2-4 NA TRBV7-2
CSVSEDTNEKLFF TGCAGCGTTTCGGAGGATACTAATGAAAAACTGTTTTTT NA TRBJ1-4 NA TRBV29-1
CASRTGSGQPQHF TGTGCCAGCAGGACAGGGTCAGGGCAGCCCCAGCATTTT TRBD1 TRBJ1-5 NA TRBV6-5
CASSLDGGRQPQHF TGTGCCAGCAGCTTGGATGGAGGGCGTCAGCCCCAGCATTTT NA TRBJ1-5 NA TRBV5-5
CASSLAGQNIQYF TGTGCCAGCAGCTTGGCCGGACAAAACATTCAGTACTTC NA TRBJ2-4 many TRBV5-4
CAWSVYGANVLTF TGTGCCTGGAGTGTATACGGGGCCAACGTCCTGACTTTC NA TRBJ2-6 NA TRBV30
CASRKSGQGGEKLFF TGTGCCAGCAGAAAGTCGGGACAGGGAGGGGAAAAACTGTTTTTT TRBD1 TRBJ1-4 NA TRBV28
CASSLAVPGLDTQYF TGTGCCAGCAGCTTAGCAGTACCGGGATTAGATACGCAGTATTTT NA TRBJ2-3 NA TRBV7-2
CASSEGQGVLQETQYF TGTGCCAGCAGCGAAGGACAGGGCGTACTCCAAGAGACCCAGTACTTC TRBD1 TRBJ2-5 NA TRBV7-9
CASSLTGYNEQFF TGTGCCAGCAGCTTAACTGGGTACAATGAGCAGTTCTTC NA TRBJ2-1 NA TRBV7-3
CASSPYTDTGELFF TGTGCCAGCTCACCATATACCGACACCGGGGAGCTGTTTTTT NA TRBJ2-2 once TRBV18
CASSLTGGTQYF TGTGCCAGCAGCCTTACTGGCGGCACGCAGTATTTT NA TRBJ2-3 NA TRBV27
CASQGASSYNEQFF TGTGCCAGCCAGGGGGCCAGCTCCTACAATGAGCAGTTCTTC TRBD1 TRBJ2-1 NA TRBV28
CASSRAALGGYTF TGTGCCAGCAGTAGGGCTGCTCTCGGTGGCTACACCTTC NA TRBJ1-2 NA TRBV2
CASSTSGGHEQFF TGTGCCAGCAGCACCTCAGGGGGCCATGAGCAGTTCTTC TRBD1 TRBJ2-1 once TRBV7-9
CASSIDWTANSPLHF TGTGCCAGTAGTATAGACTGGACAGCTAATTCACCCCTCCACTTT NA TRBJ1-6 NA TRBV19
CASSLEGLYGYTF TGTGCCAGCAGCTTAGAAGGCCTCTATGGCTACACCTTC NA TRBJ1-2 NA TRBV11-2
CASSKVPGLAGGVQETQYF TGTGCCAGTAGTAAGGTCCCGGGACTAGCGGGGGGGGTTCAAGAGACCCAGTACTTC TRBD2 TRBJ2-5 NA TRBV19
CASSFSPGPEAFF TGCGCCAGCAGCTTTTCCCCGGGCCCTGAAGCTTTCTTT NA TRBJ1-1 NA TRBV5-1
CASSVGWAGGTNTEAFF TGTGCCAGCAGCGTAGGATGGGCAGGGGGAACGAACACTGAAGCTTTCTTT TRBD1 TRBJ1-1 NA TRBV9
CASRTPTNEKLFF TGTGCCAGCAGAACCCCAACTAATGAAAAACTGTTTTTT NA TRBJ1-4 once TRBV6-5
CASSPPAGDGTDTQYF TGTGCCAGCAGCCCCCCGGCGGGCGACGGCACAGATACGCAGTATTTT NA TRBJ2-3 NA TRBV7-9
CASSLAGSLSYNEQFF TGTGCCAGCAGCTTAGCGGGCTCCCTCTCCTACAATGAGCAGTTCTTC NA TRBJ2-1 NA TRBV7-2
CAWSERPGGGYTF TGTGCCTGGAGTGAGCGACCTGGCGGTGGCTACACCTTC NA TRBJ1-2 NA TRBV30
CASSLDRGDDGYTF TGCGCCAGCAGCTTGGACAGGGGGGATGATGGCTACACCTTC TRBD1 TRBJ1-2 NA TRBV5-1
CASSFLSGGAGETQYF TGTGCCAGCAGCTTTCTTAGCGGGGGGGCCGGTGAGACCCAGTACTTC TRBD2 TRBJ2-5 NA TRBV7-2
CASSHAGQGDNEQFF TGCGCCAGCAGCCATGCGGGACAGGGTGACAATGAGCAGTTCTTC TRBD1 TRBJ2-1 NA TRBV4-3
CSVVTSGGPSTDTQYF TGCAGCGTTGTCACTAGCGGGGGCCCTAGCACAGATACGCAGTATTTT TRBD2 TRBJ2-3 NA TRBV29-1